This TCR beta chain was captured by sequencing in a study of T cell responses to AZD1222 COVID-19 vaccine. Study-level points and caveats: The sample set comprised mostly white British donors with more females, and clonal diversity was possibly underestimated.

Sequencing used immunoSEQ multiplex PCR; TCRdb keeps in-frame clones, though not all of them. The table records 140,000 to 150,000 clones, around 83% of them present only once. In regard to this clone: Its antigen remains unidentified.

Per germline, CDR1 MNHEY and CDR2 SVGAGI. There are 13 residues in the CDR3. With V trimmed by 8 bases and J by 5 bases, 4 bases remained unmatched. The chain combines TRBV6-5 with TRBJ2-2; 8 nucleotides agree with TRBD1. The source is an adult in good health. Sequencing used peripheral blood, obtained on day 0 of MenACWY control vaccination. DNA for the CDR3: TGTGCCAGCGGACAGGGCATTACCGGGGAGCTGTTTTTT. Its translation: CASGQGITGELFF.